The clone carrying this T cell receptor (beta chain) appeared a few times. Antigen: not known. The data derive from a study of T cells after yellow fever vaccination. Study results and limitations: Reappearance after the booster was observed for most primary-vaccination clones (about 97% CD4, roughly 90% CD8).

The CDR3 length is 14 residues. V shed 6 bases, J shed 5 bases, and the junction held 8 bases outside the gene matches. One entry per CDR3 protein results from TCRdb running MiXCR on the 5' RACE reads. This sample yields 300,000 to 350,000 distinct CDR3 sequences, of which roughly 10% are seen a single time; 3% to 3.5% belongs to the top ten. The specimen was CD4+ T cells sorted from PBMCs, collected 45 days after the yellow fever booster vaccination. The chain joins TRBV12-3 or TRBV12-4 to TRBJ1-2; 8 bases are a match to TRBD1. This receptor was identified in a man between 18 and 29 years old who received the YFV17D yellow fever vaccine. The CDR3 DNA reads TGTGCCAGCAGGGGGACAGGTGTTGGGTATGGCTACACCTTC. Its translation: CASRGTGVGYGYTF.